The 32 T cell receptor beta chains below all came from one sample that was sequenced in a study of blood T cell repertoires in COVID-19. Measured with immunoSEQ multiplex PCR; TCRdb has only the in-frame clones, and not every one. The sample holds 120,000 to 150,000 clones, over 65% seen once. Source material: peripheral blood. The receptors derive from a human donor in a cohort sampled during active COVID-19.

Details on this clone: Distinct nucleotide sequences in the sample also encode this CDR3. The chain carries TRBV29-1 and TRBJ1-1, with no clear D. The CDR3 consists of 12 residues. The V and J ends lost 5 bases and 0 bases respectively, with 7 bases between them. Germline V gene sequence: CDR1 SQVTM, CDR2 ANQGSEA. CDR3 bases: TGCAGCGTTCTCACAGTGAACACTGAAGCTTTCTTT. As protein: CSVLTVNTEAFF.

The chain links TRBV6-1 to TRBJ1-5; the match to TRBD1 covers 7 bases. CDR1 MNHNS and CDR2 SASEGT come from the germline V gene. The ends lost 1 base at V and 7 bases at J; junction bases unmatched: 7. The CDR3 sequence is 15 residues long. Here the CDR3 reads CASSEDDRERQPQHF. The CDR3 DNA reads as TGTGCCAGCAGTGAAGACGACAGGGAGAGGCAGCCCCAGCATTTT.

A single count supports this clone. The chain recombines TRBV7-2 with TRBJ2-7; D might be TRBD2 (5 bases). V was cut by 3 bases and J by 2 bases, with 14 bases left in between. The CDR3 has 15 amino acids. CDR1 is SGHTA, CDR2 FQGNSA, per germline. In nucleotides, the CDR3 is TGTGCCAGCAGCTTTAACCTGGCTAGCACCTACGAGCAGTACGTC. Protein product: CASSFNLASTYEQYV.

The CDR3 DNA reads TGTGCCAGCAGCCCTAGCGGTTCCTACGAGCAGTACGTC. It specifies CASSPSGSYEQYV. V gene TRBV6-2 or TRBV6-3 combines with J gene TRBJ2-7; 7 bases map to TRBD2. Germline V lookup: CDR1 MNHEY, CDR2 SVGEGT. The CDR3 is 13 residues long. Trimming at V came to 6 bases and at J to 1 base, leaving 3 bases not matched to a gene.

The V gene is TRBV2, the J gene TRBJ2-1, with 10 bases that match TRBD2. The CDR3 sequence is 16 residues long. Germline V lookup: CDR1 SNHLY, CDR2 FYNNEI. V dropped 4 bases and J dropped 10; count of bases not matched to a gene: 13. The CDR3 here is CASSGSGRAMREEQFF. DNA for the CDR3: TGTGCCAGCAGTGGGAGCGGGAGGGCCATGCGGGAGGAGCAGTTCTTC.

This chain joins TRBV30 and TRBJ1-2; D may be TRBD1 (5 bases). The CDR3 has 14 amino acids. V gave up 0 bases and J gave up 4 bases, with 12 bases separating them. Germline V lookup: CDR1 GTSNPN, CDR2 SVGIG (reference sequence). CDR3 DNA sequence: TGTGCCTGGAGTGTAGCAGGGTGGGGCTATGGCTACACCTTC. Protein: CAWSVAGWGYGYTF.

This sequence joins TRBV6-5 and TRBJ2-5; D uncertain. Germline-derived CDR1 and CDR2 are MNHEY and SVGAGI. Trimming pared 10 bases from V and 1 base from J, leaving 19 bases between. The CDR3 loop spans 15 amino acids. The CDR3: CATCCDRALQETQYF. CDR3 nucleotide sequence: TGTGCCACCTGTTGCGATCGCGCTCTCCAAGAGACCCAGTACTTC.

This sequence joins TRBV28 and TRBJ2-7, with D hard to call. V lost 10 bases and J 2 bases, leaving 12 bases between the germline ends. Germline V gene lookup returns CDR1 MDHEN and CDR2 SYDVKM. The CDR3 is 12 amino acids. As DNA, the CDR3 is TGTGCCATACGACATTCCCCCTACGAGCAGTACGTC. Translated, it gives CAIRHSPYEQYV.

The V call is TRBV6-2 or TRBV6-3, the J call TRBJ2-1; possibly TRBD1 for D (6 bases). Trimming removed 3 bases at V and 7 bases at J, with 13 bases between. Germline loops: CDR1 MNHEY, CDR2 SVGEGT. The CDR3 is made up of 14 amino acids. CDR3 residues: CASSYLRGSNEQFF. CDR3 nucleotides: TGTGCCAGCAGTTATTTGAGGGGGTCGAATGAGCAGTTCTTC.

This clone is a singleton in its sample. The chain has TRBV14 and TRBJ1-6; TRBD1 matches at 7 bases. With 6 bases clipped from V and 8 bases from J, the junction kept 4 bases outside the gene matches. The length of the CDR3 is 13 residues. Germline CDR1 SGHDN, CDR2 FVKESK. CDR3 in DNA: TGTGCCAGCAGTCGACAGGGTGATTCACCCCTCCACTTT. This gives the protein CASSRQGDSPLHF.

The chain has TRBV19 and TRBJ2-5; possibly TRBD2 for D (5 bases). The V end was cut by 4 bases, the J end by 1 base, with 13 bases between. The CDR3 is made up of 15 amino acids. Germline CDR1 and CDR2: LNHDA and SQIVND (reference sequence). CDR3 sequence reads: CASSTLLGGQETQYF. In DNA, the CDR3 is TGTGCCAGTAGTACCCTACTAGGCGGCCAAGAGACCCAGTACTTC.

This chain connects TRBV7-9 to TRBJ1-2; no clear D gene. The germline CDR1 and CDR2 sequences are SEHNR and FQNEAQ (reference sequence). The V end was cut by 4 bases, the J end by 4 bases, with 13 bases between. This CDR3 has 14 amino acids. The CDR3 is CASSSPGGSYGYTF. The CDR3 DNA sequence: TGTGCCAGCAGCTCCCCCGGAGGGAGCTATGGCTACACCTTC.

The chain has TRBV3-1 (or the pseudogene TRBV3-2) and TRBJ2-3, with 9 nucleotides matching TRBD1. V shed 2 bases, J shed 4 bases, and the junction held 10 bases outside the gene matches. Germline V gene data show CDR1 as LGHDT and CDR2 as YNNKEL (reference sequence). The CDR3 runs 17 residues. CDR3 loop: CASSQRLTGGASDTQYF. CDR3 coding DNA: TGTGCCAGCAGCCAAAGACTCACAGGGGGCGCTTCAGATACGCAGTATTTT.

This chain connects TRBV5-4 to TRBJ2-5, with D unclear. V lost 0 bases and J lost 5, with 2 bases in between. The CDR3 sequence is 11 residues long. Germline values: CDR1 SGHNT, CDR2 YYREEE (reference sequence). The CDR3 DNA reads TGTGCCAGCAGCTTGGCGGAGACCCAGTACTTC. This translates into CASSLAETQYF.

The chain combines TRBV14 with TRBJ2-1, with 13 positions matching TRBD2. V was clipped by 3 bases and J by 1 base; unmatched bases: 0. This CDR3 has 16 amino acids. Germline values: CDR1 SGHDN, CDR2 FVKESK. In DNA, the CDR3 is TGTGCCAGCAGCCAGACTAGCGGGAGGTCCTACAATGAGCAGTTCTTC. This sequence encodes CASSQTSGRSYNEQFF.

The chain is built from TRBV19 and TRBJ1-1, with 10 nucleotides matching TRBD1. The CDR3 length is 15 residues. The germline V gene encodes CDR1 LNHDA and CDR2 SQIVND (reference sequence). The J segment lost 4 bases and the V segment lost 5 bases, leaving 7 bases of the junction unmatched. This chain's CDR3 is CASSVRDRGATEAFF. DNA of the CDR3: TGTGCCAGTAGTGTACGGGACAGGGGAGCCACTGAAGCTTTCTTT.

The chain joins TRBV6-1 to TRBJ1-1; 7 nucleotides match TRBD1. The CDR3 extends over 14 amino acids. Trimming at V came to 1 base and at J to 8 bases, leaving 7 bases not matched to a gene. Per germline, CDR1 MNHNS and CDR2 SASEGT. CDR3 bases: TGTGCCAGCAGTGAAGACCGGACAGGCGCCGAAGCTTTCTTT. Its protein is CASSEDRTGAEAFF.

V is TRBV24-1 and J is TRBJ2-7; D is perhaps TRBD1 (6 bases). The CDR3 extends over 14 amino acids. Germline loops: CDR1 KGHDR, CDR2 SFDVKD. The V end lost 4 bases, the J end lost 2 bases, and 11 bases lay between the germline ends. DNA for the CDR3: TGTGCCACCAGTGACCGACAGGCAGCCTACGAGCAGTACTTC. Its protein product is CATSDRQAAYEQYF.

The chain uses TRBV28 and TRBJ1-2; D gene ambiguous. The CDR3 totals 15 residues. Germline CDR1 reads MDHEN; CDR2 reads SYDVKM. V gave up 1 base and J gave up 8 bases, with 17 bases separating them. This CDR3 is CASSLYPGNRGGYTF. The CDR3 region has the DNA TGTGCCAGCAGTTTATATCCCGGAAACCGGGGAGGCTACACCTTC.

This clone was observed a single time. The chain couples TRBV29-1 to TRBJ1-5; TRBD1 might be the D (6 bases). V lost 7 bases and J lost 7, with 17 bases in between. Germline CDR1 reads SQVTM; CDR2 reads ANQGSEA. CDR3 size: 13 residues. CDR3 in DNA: TGCAGCGCCCTAGGACAGTCCGGGCAGCCCCAGCATTTT. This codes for CSALGQSGQPQHF.

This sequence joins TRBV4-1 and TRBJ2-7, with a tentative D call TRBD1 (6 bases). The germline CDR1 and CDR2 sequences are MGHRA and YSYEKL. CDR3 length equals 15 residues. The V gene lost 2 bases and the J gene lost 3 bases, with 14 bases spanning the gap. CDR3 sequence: CASSQPGHEVYEQYF. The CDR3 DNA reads TGCGCCAGCAGCCAACCGGGACATGAAGTCTACGAGCAGTACTTC.

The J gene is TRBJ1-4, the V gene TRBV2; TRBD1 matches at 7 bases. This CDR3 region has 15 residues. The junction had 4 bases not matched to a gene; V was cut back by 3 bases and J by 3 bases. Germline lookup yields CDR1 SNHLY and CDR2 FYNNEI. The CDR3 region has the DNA TGTGCCAGCAGTGACAGGGGACAGCCTAATGAAAAACTGTTTTTT. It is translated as CASSDRGQPNEKLFF.

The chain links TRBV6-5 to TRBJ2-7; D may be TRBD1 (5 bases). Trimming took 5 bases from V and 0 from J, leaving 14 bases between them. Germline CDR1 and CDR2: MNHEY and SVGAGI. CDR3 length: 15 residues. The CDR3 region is CASSPDIGSSYEQYV. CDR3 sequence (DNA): TGTGCCAGCAGTCCGGACATAGGAAGCTCCTACGAGCAGTACGTC.

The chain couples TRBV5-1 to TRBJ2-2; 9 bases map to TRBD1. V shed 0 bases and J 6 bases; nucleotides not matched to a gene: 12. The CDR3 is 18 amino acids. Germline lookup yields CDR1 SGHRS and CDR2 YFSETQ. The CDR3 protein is CASSLEPTGGQIAGELFF. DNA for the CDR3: TGCGCCAGCAGCTTGGAGCCCACAGGGGGCCAGATCGCCGGGGAGCTGTTTTTT. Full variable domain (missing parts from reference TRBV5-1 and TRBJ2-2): KAGVTQTPRYLIKTRGQQVTLSCSPISGHRSVSWYQQTPGQGLQFLFEYFSETQRNKGNFPGRFSGRQFSNSRSEMNVSTLELGDSALYLCASSLEPTGGQIAGELFFGEGSRLTVL.

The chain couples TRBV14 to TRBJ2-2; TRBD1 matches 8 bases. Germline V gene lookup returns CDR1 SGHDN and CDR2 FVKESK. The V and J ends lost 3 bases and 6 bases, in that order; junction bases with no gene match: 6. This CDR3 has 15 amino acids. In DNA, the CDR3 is TGTGCCAGCAGCCATACGAGGACAGGGTCCGGGGAGCTGTTTTTT. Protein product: CASSHTRTGSGELFF.

CDR3 sequence (DNA): TGTGCCAGTAGTGCCGGAGGGGCGAGCTCCTACGAGCAGTACTTC. This encodes CASSAGGASSYEQYF. The chain employs TRBV19 and TRBJ2-7; D may be TRBD2 (6 bases). Germline values: CDR1 LNHDA, CDR2 SQIVND (reference sequence). There are 15 residues in the CDR3. Trimming left V 5 bases short and J 0 bases short, with 14 bases between.

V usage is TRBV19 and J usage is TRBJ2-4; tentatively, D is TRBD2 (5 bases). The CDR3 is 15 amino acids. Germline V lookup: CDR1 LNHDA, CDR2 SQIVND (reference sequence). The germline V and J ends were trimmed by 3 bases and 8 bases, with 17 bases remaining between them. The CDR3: CASSIGEKAMDIQYF. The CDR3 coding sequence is TGTGCCAGTAGTATCGGGGAAAAAGCGATGGACATTCAGTACTTC.

The CDR3 sequence: CASRSGDWTGELFF. The CDR3 bases are TGTGCCAGCAGATCAGGGGATTGGACCGGGGAGCTGTTTTTT. The chain has TRBV6-5 and TRBJ2-2; D perhaps matches TRBD1 (6 bases). V lost 6 bases and J lost 5, with 13 bases in between. This CDR3 region has 14 residues. CDR1 is MNHEY and CDR2 is SVGAGI in the germline V gene.

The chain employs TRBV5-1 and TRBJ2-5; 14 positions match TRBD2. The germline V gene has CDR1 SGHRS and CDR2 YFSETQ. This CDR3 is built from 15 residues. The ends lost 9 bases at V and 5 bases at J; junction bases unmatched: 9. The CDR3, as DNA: TGCGCCACACGACTAGCGGGAGGGCCGCGGGAGACCCAGTACTTC. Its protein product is CATRLAGGPRETQYF. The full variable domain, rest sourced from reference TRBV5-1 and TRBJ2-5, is KAGVTQTPRYLIKTRGQQVTLSCSPISGHRSVSWYQQTPGQGLQFLFEYFSETQRNKGNFPGRFSGRQFSNSRSEMNVSTLELGDSALYLCATRLAGGPRETQYFGPGTRLLVL.

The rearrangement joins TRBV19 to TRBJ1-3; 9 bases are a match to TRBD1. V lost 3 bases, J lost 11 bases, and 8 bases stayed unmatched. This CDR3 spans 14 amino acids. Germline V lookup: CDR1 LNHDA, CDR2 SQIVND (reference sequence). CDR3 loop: CASSIDGQGRPIYF. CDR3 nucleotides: TGTGCCAGTAGTATCGATGGACAGGGGAGGCCCATATATTTT.

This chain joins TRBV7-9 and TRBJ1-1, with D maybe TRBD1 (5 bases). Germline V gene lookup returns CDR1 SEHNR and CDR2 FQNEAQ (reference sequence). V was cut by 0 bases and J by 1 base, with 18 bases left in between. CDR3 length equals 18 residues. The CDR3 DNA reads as TGTGCCAGCAGCTTAGCCTTAAGGGGTAGTATTAGGAACACTGAAGCTTTCTTT. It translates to CASSLALRGSIRNTEAFF.

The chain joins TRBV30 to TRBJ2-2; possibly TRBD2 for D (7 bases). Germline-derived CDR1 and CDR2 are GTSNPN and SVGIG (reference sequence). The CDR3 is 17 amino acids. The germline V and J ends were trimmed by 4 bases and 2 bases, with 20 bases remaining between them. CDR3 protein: CAWKAVGGQINTGELFF. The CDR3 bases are TGTGCCTGGAAAGCCGTCGGGGGGCAGATAAACACCGGGGAGCTGTTTTTT. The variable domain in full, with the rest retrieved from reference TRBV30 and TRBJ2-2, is SQTIHQWPATLVQPVGSPLSLECTVEGTSNPNLYWYRQAAGRGLQLLFYSVGIGQISSEVPQNLSASRPQDRQFILSSKKLLLSDSGFYLCAWKAVGGQINTGELFFGEGSRLTVL.